The rows below give T cell receptor beta chains drawn from one sample of a study of blood T cell repertoires in COVID-19. TCRdb's table, derived via immunoSEQ multiplex PCR, lists solely in-frame clones and lacks some. The data contain 150,000 to 200,000 clones, 83% of them seen just once; the ten biggest clones take up roughly 6.6%. The sequencing sample was made of peripheral blood. All receptors derive from a woman between 40 and 55 years old with acute or convalescent COVID-19. Each CDR3 is given with its conserved first and last residue. A D gene is named only where the DNA matches it firmly. Clone size is stated in some rows and not others, as once, few, many or a class when expanded.

>TRBJ2-1|TRBV7-3|-|-
CASSPQWARSSYNEQFF
TGTGCCAGCAGCCCTCAGTGGGCCAGGTCCTCCTACAATGAGCAGTTCTTC
>TRBJ2-3|TRBV30|-|TRBD2
CAWSDTPLAGGADTQYF
TGTGCCTGGAGTGACACGCCTCTAGCGGGAGGGGCAGATACGCAGTATTTT
>TRBJ2-2|TRBV5-1|-|-
CASSLDGPNTGELFF
TGCGCCAGCAGCTTGGATGGCCCCAACACCGGGGAGCTGTTTTTT
>TRBJ2-1|TRBV6-6|-|TRBD1
CASSYARDSNEQFF
TGTGCCAGCAGTTACGCCCGGGACAGCAATGAGCAGTTCTTC
>TRBJ1-1|TRBV21-1|-|-
CASPGAGRGTEAFF
TGTGCCAGCCCGGGAGCAGGGAGGGGCACTGAAGCTTTCTTT
>TRBJ2-1|TRBV28|-|TRBD2
CASNGGWTYNEQFF
TGTGCCAGCAACGGGGGGTGGACCTACAATGAGCAGTTCTTC
>TRBJ2-1|TRBV9|-|-
CASGGNEQFF
TGTGCCAGCGGAGGTAATGAGCAGTTCTTC
>TRBJ2-7|TRBV18|once|TRBD1
CASSPTGSYEQYF
TGTGCCAGCTCCCCGACAGGGTCCTACGAGCAGTACTTC
>TRBJ2-2|TRBV7-9|-|-
CASSGRSLNTGELFF
TGTGCCAGCAGTGGGCGAAGTTTGAACACCGGGGAGCTGTTTTTT
>TRBJ2-1|TRBV5-8|-|TRBD2
CASSKLAINEQFF
TGTGCCAGCAGTAAACTAGCGATTAATGAGCAGTTCTTC
>TRBJ2-1|TRBV7-9|-|TRBD1
CASSLGQGSYNEQFF
TGTGCCAGCAGCTTAGGACAGGGGTCCTACAATGAGCAGTTCTTC
>TRBJ2-7|TRBV28|-|TRBD1
CASSPDRVDEQYF
TGTGCCAGCAGTCCGGACAGGGTTGACGAGCAGTACTTC
>TRBJ1-2|TRBV5-1|-|-
CASSPEGFVSRVRNTF
TGCGCCAGCAGCCCGGAGGGGTTTGTTTCTCGCGTCCGGAACACCTTC
>TRBJ2-5|TRBV7-8|-|TRBD2
CASSLRTSGGIAQETQYF
TGTGCCAGCAGCTTGAGGACTAGCGGGGGTATCGCCCAAGAGACCCAGTACTTC